These 17 T cell receptor beta chains were sequenced from one sample in a study of T cells in Graves' hyperthyroidism and ophthalmopathy. Authors of the study amplified TCR beta CDR3 regions from RNA transcripts. TCR CDR3 regions were first amplified by RT-PCR with HTBI primers. TCRdb processed the multiplex PCR reads anew with MiXCR; each CDR3 protein has one entry. Of nearly 750,000 distinct CDR3 sequences in the sample, around 40% were seen once. The sequenced sample consisted of blood. These receptors came from a woman aged 35 to 49 with Graves' hyperthyroidism.

There are many counts of this clonotype. V usage is TRBV29-1 and J usage is TRBJ1-6; the D is unclear. The V end was cut by 5 bases, the J end by 6 bases, with 11 bases between. Germline CDR1 SQVTM, CDR2 ANQGSEA. The length of the CDR3 is 13 residues. The CDR3, as DNA: TGCAGCGTTTTAGACGGCATTAATTCACCCCTCCACTTT. As protein: CSVLDGINSPLHF.

On this clonotype itself: A much bigger clone sits one base away, suggesting this may be a read error. The chain recombines TRBV7-2 with TRBJ1-4, with a possible D match to TRBD1 (5 bases). V was pared by 1 base and J by 6 bases, with 15 bases between. The CDR3 length is 16 residues. In germline, CDR1 is SGHTA, CDR2 FQGNSA. CDR3 bases: TGTGCCAGCAGCTTAGGGAACAGGTTTCCACATGAAAAACTGTTTTTT. Protein sequence: CASSLGNRFPHEKLFF.

This clonotype was seen ten or more times. V and J are TRBV2 and TRBJ2-2, with 10 positions matching TRBD2. With 4 bases clipped from V and 6 bases from J, the junction kept 8 bases outside the gene matches. The germline V gene has CDR1 SNHLY and CDR2 FYNNEI. The CDR3 has 16 residues. CDR3 protein: CASSALSGGFAGELFF. CDR3 DNA sequence: TGTGCCAGCAGTGCCCTTAGCGGGGGGTTCGCCGGGGAGCTGTTTTTT. Combining the CDR3 with reference TRBV2 and TRBJ2-2 gives the whole variable domain EPEVTQTPSHQVTQMGQEVILRCVPISNHLYFYWYRQILGQKVEFLVSFYNNEISEKSEIFDDQFSVERPDGSNFTLKIRSTKLEDSAMYFCASSALSGGFAGELFFGEGSRLTVL.

This clonotype has only a few counts. The chain joins TRBV4-1 to TRBJ2-2; D unresolved. The length of the CDR3 is 14 residues. The V gene's germline CDR1 is MGHRA and CDR2 YSYEKL. Trimming shortened V by 0 bases and J by 4 bases, and 6 bases separated the two germline ends. CDR3: CASSQDLATGELFF. CDR3 DNA: TGCGCCAGCAGCCAAGATTTGGCCACCGGGGAGCTGTTTTTT.

The J gene is TRBJ2-2, the V gene TRBV6-2 or TRBV6-3; D remains unclear. Trimming pared 9 bases from V and 4 bases from J, leaving 6 bases between. Germline lookup yields CDR1 MNHEY and CDR2 SVGEGT. There are 11 residues in the CDR3. CDR3 sequence: CASAATGELFF. CDR3 DNA sequence: TGTGCCAGTGCTGCCACCGGGGAGCTGTTTTTT.

Note on this clonotype: Possible read error: a much larger clone is one base away. The final CDR3 position lacks the conserved phenylalanine or tryptophan, pointing to a likely read error. The CDR3 DNA reads TGTGCCAGCAGGCCGGGGGTCGTAACCAATGGCTACACCCTC. This gives the protein CASRPGVVTNGYTL. V usage is TRBV6-1 and J usage is TRBJ1-2; tentative D call: TRBD1 (5 bases). CDR1 is MNHNS, CDR2 SASEGT, per germline. The CDR3 sequence is 14 residues long. Trimming shortened V by 6 bases and J by 6 bases, and 17 bases separated the two germline ends.

This clonotype was seen a single time. This sequence joins TRBV2 and TRBJ2-5; TRBD1 matches 11 bases. V lost 3 bases, J lost 9 bases, and 15 bases stayed unmatched. Germline V gene lookup returns CDR1 SNHLY and CDR2 FYNNEI. The CDR3 contains 17 residues. This CDR3 is CASSEGTGGSLIWAQYF. For the CDR3, the DNA is TGTGCCAGCAGTGAGGGGACAGGGGGTTCGCTGATATGGGCCCAGTACTTC.

The genes are TRBV6-5 and TRBJ1-2; maybe TRBD1 (6 bases). CDR3 size: 13 residues. The germline V gene encodes CDR1 MNHEY and CDR2 SVGAGI. V was shortened by 2 bases and J by 7 bases, with 11 bases between the two germline ends. The CDR3 loop reads CASSYNRARGYTF. CDR3 in DNA: TGTGCCAGCAGTTACAACAGGGCTCGTGGCTACACCTTC.

The sample holds a few counts of this clonotype. The rearrangement joins TRBV20-1 to TRBJ2-7, with 10 bases lining up with TRBD1. The junction had 6 bases not matched to a gene; V was cut back by 5 bases and J by 2 bases. The germline V gene has CDR1 DFQATT and CDR2 SNEGSKA (reference sequence). The CDR3 extends over 14 amino acids. The CDR3 DNA reads TGCAGTGCTTCAAGCGGGACAGGGGCCTACGAGCAGTACTTC. This gives the protein CSASSGTGAYEQYF.

The genes are TRBV11-2 and TRBJ1-1; D uncertain. The CDR3 length is 14 residues. Germline CDR1 SGHAT, CDR2 FQNNGV. Between the trimmed V and J ends, which lost 4 bases and 1 base, there was a span of 10 bases. The CDR3 region is CASSSLWTNTEAFF. CDR3 coding DNA: TGTGCCAGCAGCTCGCTATGGACGAACACTGAAGCTTTCTTT.

This clonotype has just one count. The junction differs from germline at one of its ends, possibly a read error. J is TRBJ1-2 and V is TRBV24-1; 10 nucleotides line up with TRBD1. The CDR3 contains 14 residues. Germline V gene sequence: CDR1 KGHDR, CDR2 SFDVKD. CDR3 bases: TGTGCCACCAGTGAGACAGGGGGCGCCTATGGCTACACCTTT. It specifies CATSETGGAYGYTF.

This clonotype has just a few counts. This chain connects TRBV5-6 to TRBJ2-7, with 10 nucleotides matching TRBD2. Germline V gene lookup returns CDR1 SGHDT and CDR2 YYEEEE. J lost 6 bases, V lost 2 bases, and 8 bases had no gene match. The CDR3 totals 15 residues. The CDR3 DNA is TGTGCCAGCAGCTTCCTATTAGCGGGAGGTGGCGAGCAGTACTTC. This codes for CASSFLLAGGGEQYF.

This sequence joins TRBV5-1 and TRBJ2-7, with D possibly being TRBD2 (5 bases). The V and J ends lost 4 bases and 1 base respectively, with 15 bases between them. CDR1 and CDR2 from the germline V gene are SGHRS and YFSETQ. CDR3 length: 15 amino acids. CDR3: CASSQAPRESYEQYF. CDR3 in DNA: TGCGCCAGCAGCCAGGCCCCCCGGGAATCCTACGAGCAGTACTTC. Together with reference TRBV5-1 and TRBJ2-7, the CDR3 gives the full variable domain: KAGVTQTPRYLIKTRGQQVTLSCSPISGHRSVSWYQQTPGQGLQFLFEYFSETQRNKGNFPGRFSGRQFSNSRSEMNVSTLELGDSALYLCASSQAPRESYEQYFGPGTRLTVT.

The chain employs TRBV11-2 and TRBJ2-7; the match to TRBD1 covers 9 bases. In germline, CDR1 is SGHAT, CDR2 FQNNGV. Trimming took 8 bases from V and 4 from J; bases not matched to a gene: 18. This CDR3 spans 17 amino acids. The CDR3 DNA reads as TGTGCCAGCGCTAGTCACGCCAGCTCCGGGACAGGGTACGAGCAGTACTTC. It codes for CASASHASSGTGYEQYF.

Details on this clonotype: A much larger clone is a single base away; this may be a read error. This sequence joins TRBV29-1 and TRBJ1-2; possible D gene TRBD1, 5 bases. Between the trimmed V and J ends, which lost 7 bases and 0 bases, there was a span of 6 bases. Germline loops: CDR1 SQVTM, CDR2 ANQGSEA. This CDR3 has 11 amino acids. The CDR3 bases are TGCAGCGACAGGACTAACTATGGCTACACCTTC. Translation gives CSDRTNYGYTF.

This clonotype was counted a few times. The gene calls are TRBV9 and TRBJ1-5; D uncertain. This CDR3 comprises 16 residues. V was shortened by 6 bases and J by 9 bases, with 25 bases between the two germline ends. Germline V CDR1 and CDR2: SGDLS, YYNGEE. The CDR3 protein is CASTGLGDLGVRPQHF. DNA of the CDR3: TGTGCCAGCACCGGCCTCGGGGATCTCGGGGTACGGCCCCAGCATTTT.

Ten or more counts support this clonotype. This chain joins TRBV20-1 and TRBJ2-7; the D is unclear. V lost 4 bases and J 3 bases, leaving 13 bases between the germline ends. The CDR3 spans 13 residues. Germline assignment: CDR1 DFQATT and CDR2 SNEGSKA (reference sequence). CDR3 sequence reads: CSAKVANLYEQYF. The CDR3 DNA reads as TGCAGTGCTAAAGTGGCTAATCTCTACGAGCAGTACTTC.